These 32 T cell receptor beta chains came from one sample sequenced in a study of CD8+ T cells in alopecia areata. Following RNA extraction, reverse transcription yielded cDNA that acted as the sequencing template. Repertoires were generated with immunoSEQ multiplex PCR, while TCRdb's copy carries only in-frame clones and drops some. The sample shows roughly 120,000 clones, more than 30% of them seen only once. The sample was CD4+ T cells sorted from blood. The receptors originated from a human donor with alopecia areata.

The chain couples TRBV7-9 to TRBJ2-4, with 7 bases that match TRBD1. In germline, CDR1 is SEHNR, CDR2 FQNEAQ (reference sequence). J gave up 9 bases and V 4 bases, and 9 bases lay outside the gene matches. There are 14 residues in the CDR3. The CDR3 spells CASSSTDRQAIQYF. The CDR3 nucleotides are TGTGCCAGCAGCTCCACGGACAGGCAGGCCATTCAGTACTTC. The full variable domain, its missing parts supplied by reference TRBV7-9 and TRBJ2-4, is DTGVSQNPRHKITKRGQNVTFRCDPISEHNRLYWYRQTLGQGPEFLTYFQNEAQLEKSRLLSDRFSAERPKGSFSTLEIQRTEQGDSAMYLCASSSTDRQAIQYFGAGTRLSVL.

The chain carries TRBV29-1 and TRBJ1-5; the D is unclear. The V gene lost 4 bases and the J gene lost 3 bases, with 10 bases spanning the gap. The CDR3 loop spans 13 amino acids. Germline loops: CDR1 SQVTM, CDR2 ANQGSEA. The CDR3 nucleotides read TGCAGCGTTGGGCATTTCCTCAATCAGCCCCAGCATTTT. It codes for CSVGHFLNQPQHF.

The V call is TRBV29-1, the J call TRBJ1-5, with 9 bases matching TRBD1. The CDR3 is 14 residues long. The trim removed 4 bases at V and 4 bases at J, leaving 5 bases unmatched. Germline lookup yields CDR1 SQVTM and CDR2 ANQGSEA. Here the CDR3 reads CSVAGQGMNQPQHF. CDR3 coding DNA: TGCAGCGTTGCGGGACAGGGTATGAATCAGCCCCAGCATTTT.

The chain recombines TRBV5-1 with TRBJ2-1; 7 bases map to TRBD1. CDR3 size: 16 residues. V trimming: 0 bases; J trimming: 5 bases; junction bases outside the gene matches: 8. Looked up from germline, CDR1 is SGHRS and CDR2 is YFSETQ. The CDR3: CASSLDKGQADNEQFF. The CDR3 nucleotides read TGCGCCAGCAGCTTGGATAAAGGACAGGCGGACAATGAGCAGTTCTTC. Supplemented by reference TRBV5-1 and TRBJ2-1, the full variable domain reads KAGVTQTPRYLIKTRGQQVTLSCSPISGHRSVSWYQQTPGQGLQFLFEYFSETQRNKGNFPGRFSGRQFSNSRSEMNVSTLELGDSALYLCASSLDKGQADNEQFFGPGTRLTVL.

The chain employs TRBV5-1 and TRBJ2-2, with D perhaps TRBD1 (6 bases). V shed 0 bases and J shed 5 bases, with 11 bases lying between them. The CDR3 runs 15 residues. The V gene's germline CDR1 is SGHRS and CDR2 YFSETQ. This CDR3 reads CASSLDSGVTGELFF. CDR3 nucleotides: TGCGCCAGCAGCTTGGATTCAGGGGTAACCGGGGAGCTGTTTTTT. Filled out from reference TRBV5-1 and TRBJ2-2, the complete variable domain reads KAGVTQTPRYLIKTRGQQVTLSCSPISGHRSVSWYQQTPGQGLQFLFEYFSETQRNKGNFPGRFSGRQFSNSRSEMNVSTLELGDSALYLCASSLDSGVTGELFFGEGSRLTVL.

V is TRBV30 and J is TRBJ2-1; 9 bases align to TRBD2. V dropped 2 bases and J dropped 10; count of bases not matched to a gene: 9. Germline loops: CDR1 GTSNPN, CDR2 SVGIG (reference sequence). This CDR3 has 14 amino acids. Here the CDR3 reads CAWSPTSGHGEQFF. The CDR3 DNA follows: TGTGCCTGGAGTCCGACTAGCGGTCACGGAGAGCAGTTCTTC.

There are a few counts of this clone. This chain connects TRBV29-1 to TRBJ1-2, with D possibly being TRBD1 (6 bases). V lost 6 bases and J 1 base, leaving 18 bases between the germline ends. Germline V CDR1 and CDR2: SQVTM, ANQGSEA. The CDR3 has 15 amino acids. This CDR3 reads CSVGNMDRINYGYTF. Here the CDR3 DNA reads TGCAGCGTCGGTAATATGGACAGAATTAACTATGGCTACACCTTC.

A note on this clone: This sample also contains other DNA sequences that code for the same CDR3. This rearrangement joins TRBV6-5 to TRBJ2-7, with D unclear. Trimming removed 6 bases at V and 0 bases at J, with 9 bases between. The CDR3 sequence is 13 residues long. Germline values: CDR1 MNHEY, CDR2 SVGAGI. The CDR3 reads CASSRTVSYEQYF. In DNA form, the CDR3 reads TGTGCCAGCAGCCGGACGGTCTCCTACGAGCAGTACTTC.

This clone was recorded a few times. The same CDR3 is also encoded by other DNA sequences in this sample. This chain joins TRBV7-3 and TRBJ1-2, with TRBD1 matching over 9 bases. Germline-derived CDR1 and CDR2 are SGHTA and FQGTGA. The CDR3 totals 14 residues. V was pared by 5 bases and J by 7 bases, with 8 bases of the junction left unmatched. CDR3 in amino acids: CASSPPGQGSGYTF. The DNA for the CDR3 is TGTGCCAGCAGCCCCCCGGGACAGGGAAGTGGCTACACCTTC. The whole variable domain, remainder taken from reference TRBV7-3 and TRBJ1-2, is GAGVSQTPSNKVTEKGKYVELRCDPISGHTALYWYRQSLGQGPEFLIYFQGTGAADDSGLPNDRFFAVRPEGSVSTLKIQRTERGDSAVYLCASSPPGQGSGYTFGSGTRLTVV.

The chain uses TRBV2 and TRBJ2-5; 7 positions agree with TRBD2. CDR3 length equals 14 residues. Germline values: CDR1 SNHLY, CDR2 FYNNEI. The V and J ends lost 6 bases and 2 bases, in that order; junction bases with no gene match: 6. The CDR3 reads CASSGISGQETQYF. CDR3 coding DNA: TGTGCCAGCAGCGGGATTAGCGGGCAAGAGACCCAGTACTTC.

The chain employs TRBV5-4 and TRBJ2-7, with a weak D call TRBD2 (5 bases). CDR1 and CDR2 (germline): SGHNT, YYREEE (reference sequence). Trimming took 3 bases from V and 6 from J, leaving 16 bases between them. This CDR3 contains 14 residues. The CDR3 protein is CASSWGVEVREQYF. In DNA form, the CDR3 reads TGTGCCAGCAGCTGGGGAGTGGAGGTTCGCGAGCAGTACTTC.

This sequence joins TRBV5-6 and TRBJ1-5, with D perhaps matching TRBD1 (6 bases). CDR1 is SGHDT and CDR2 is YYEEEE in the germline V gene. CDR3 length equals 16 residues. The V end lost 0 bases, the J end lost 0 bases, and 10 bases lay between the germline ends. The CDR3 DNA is TGTGCCAGCAGCTTGGGACAGGCCTATAGCAATCAGCCCCAGCATTTT. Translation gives CASSLGQAYSNQPQHF.

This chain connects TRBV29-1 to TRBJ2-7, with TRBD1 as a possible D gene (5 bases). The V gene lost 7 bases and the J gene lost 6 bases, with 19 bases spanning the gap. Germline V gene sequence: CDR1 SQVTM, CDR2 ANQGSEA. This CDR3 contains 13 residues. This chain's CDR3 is CSGRVAGIGEQYF. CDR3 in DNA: TGCAGCGGTAGGGTCGCAGGGATCGGCGAGCAGTACTTC.

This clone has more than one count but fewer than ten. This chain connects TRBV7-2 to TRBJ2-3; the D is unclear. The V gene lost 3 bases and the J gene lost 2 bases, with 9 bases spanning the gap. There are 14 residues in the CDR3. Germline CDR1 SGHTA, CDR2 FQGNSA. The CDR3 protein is CASSLADPTDTQYF. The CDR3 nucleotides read TGTGCCAGCAGCTTGGCCGATCCCACAGATACGCAGTATTTT.

The chain's CDR3 is CASSPPAGRNSGYTF. The CDR3 bases are TGTGCCAGCTCACCACCTGCCGGGCGCAACTCGGGCTACACCTTC. The rearrangement joins TRBV18 to TRBJ1-2, with unresolved D. Germline lookup yields CDR1 KGHSH and CDR2 LQKENI. The CDR3 contains 15 residues. The V and J ends lost 0 bases and 8 bases respectively, with 16 bases between them.

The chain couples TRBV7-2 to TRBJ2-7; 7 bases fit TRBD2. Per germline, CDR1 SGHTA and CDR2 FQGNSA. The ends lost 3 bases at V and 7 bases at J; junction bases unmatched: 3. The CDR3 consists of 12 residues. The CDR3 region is CASSFNGREQYF. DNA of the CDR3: TGTGCCAGCAGCTTCAACGGGAGGGAGCAGTACTTC.

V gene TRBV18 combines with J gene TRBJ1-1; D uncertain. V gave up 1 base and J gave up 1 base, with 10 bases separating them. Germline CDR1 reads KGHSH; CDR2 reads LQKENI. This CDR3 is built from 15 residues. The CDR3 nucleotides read TGTGCCAGCTCACCACTGGTACAGCGGAACACTGAAGCTTTCTTT. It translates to CASSPLVQRNTEAFF.

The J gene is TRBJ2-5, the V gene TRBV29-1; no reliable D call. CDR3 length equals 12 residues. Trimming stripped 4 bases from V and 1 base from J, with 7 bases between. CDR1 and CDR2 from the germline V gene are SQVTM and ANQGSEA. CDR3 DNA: TGCAGCGTTGGCGGAGTCCAAGAGACCCAGTACTTC. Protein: CSVGGVQETQYF.

The CDR3 region is CASSQGQGAAYEQYF. Written as DNA, the CDR3 is TGTGCCAGCAGCCAAGGGCAGGGTGCCGCCTACGAGCAGTACTTC. This chain links TRBV7-3 with TRBJ2-7, with a weak D call TRBD1 (5 bases). In germline, CDR1 is SGHTA, CDR2 FQGTGA. V was pared by 5 bases and J by 2 bases, with 16 bases between. This CDR3 spans 15 amino acids.

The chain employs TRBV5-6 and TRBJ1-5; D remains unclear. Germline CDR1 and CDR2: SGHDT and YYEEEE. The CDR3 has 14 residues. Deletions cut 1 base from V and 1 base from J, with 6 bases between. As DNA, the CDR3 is TGTGCCAGCAGCTTGCGGGCGAGCAATCAGCCCCAGCATTTT. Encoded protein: CASSLRASNQPQHF.

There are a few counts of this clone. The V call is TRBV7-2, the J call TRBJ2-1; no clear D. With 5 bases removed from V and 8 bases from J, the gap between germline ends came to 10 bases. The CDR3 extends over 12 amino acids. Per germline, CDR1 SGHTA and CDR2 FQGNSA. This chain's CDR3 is CASSPRAYEQFF. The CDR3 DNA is TGTGCCAGCAGCCCGAGAGCCTATGAGCAGTTCTTC.

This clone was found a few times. The CDR3 DNA reads as TGCAGCGTTGAGGACAGGGGCACAGATACGCAGTATTTT. This gives the protein CSVEDRGTDTQYF. The chain couples TRBV29-1 to TRBJ2-3, with TRBD1 identical over 8 bases. After removal of 3 bases from V and 1 base from J, the junction contained 0 bases not matched to a gene. This CDR3 comprises 13 residues. Germline V gene data show CDR1 as SQVTM and CDR2 as ANQGSEA.

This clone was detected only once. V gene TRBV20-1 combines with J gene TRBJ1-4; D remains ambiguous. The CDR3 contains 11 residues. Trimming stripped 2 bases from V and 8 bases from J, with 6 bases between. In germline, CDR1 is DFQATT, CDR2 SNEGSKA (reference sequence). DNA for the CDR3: TGCAGTGCTAGAAACGGGGAAAAACTGTTTTTT. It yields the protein CSARNGEKLFF.

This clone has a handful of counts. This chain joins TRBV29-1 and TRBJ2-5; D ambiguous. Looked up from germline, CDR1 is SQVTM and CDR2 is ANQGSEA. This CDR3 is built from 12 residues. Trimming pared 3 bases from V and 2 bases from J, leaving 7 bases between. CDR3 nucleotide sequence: TGCAGCGTTGACCGCCAGCAAGAGACCCAGTACTTC. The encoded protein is CSVDRQQETQYF.

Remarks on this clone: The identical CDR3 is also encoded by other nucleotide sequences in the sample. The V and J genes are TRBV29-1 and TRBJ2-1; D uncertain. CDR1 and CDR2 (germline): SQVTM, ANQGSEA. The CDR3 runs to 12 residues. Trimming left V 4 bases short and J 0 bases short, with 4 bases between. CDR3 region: CSVALSYNEQFF. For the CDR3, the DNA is TGCAGCGTTGCTCTCTCCTACAATGAGCAGTTCTTC.

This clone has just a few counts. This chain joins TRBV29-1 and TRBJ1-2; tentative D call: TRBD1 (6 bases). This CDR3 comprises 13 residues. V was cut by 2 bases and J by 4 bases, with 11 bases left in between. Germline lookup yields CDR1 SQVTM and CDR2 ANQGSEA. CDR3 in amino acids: CSVEQGFGYGYTF. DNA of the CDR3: TGCAGCGTTGAACAGGGGTTTGGCTATGGCTACACCTTC.

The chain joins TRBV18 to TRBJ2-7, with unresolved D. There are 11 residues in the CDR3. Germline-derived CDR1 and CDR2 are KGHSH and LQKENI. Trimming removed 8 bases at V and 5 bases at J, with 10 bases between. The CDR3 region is CASQHEHEQYF. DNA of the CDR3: TGTGCCAGCCAACATGAACACGAGCAGTACTTC.

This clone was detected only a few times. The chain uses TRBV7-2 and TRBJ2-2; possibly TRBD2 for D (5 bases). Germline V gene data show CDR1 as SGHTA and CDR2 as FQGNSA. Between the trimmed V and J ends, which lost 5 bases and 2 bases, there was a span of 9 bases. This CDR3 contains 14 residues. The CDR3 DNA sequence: TGTGCCAGCAGCCTCGGGGTCAACACCGGGGAGCTGTTTTTT. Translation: CASSLGVNTGELFF.

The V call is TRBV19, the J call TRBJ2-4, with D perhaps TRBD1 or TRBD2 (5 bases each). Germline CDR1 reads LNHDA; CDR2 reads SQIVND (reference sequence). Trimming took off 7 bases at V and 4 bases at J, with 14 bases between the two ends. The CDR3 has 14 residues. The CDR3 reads CASTGRGDKNIQYF. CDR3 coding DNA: TGTGCCAGTACGGGTCGGGGCGATAAAAACATTCAGTACTTC.

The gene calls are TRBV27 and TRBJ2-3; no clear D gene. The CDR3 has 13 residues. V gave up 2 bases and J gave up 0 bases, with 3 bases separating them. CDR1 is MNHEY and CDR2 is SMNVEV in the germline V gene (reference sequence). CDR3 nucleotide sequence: TGTGCCAGCAGTTTACGAAGCACAGATACGCAGTATTTT. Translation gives CASSLRSTDTQYF.

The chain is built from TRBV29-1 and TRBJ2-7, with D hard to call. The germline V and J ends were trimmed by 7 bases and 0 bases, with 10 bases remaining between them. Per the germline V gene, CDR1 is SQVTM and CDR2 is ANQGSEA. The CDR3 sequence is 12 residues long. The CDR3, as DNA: TGCAGCGCTGGGCGGACCTCCTACGAGCAGTACTTC. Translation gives CSAGRTSYEQYF.

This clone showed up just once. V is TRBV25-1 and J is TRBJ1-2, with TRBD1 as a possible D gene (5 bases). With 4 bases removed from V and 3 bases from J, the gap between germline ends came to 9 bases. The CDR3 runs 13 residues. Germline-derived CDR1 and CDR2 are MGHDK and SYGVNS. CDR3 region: CASSAGADYGYTF. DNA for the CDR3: TGTGCCAGCAGTGCTGGGGCCGACTATGGCTACACCTTC.